The 15 T cell receptor beta chains below all came from one sample that was sequenced in a study of T-cell reconstitution after alpha-beta-depleted transplantation in children. Unique molecular identifiers were incorporated during preparation of the TCRbeta library. TCRdb ran MiXCR on the PCR reads and lists one entry per CDR3 protein. The table records 600,000 to 800,000 distinct CDR3 sequences, about an eighth of them present only once. The input for sequencing was PBMCs, taken before TCRalphabeta/CD19-depleted stem cell transplant. These receptors came from a girl between 2 and 10 years old with congenital amegakaryocytic thrombocytopenia, due to receive a stem cell transplant.

Details on this clonotype: This clone may be a read error of a much larger clone one base away. The chain links TRBV4-2 to TRBJ2-1, with D possibly being TRBD2 (5 bases). Deletions cut 4 bases from V and 11 bases from J, with 15 bases between. Germline CDR1 and CDR2: LGHNA and YNFKEQ. The CDR3 length is 13 residues. The CDR3 here is CASSPSHSGKQFF. CDR3 nucleotide sequence: TGTGCCAGCAGCCCCTCGCACAGCGGTAAGCAGTTCTTC.

The CDR3, as DNA: TGTGCCACCGGAGAGACTAGCGGGAATTGGGAGCAGTTCTTC. Translated: CATGETSGNWEQFF. The chain uses TRBV15 and TRBJ2-1; TRBD2 matches at 11 bases. The CDR3 has 14 amino acids. The junction had 10 bases not matched to a gene; V was cut back by 8 bases and J by 10 bases. From germline, CDR1 is LNHNV and CDR2 YYDKDF (reference sequence).

The rearrangement joins TRBV27 to TRBJ2-6; D possibly corresponds to TRBD1 (5 bases). Per germline, CDR1 MNHEY and CDR2 SMNVEV (reference sequence). With 4 bases removed from V and 0 bases from J, the gap between germline ends came to 13 bases. The CDR3 extends over 17 amino acids. This CDR3 is CASSWGIGDSGANVLTF. The CDR3, as DNA: TGTGCCAGCAGTTGGGGCATAGGAGACTCTGGGGCCAACGTCCTGACTTTC. The full variable domain, with the rest looked up from reference TRBV27 and TRBJ2-6, is EAQVTQNPRYLITVTGKKLTVTCSQNMNHEYMSWYRQDPGLGLRQIYYSMNVEVTDKGDVPEGYKVSRKEKRNFPLILESPSPNQTSLYFCASSWGIGDSGANVLTFGAGSRLTVL.

This clonotype was detected many times. V is TRBV20-1 and J is TRBJ2-1, with TRBD2 identical over 7 bases. Germline V gene lookup returns CDR1 DFQATT and CDR2 SNEGSKA (reference sequence). CDR3 length: 15 residues. The V gene end was trimmed by 5 bases and the J gene end by 0 bases; junction bases not matched to a gene: 7. CDR3 in DNA: TGCAGTGCTCCCTCCCGCGGGAGCTCCTACAATGAGCAGTTCTTC. This encodes CSAPSRGSSYNEQFF.

The sample holds many counts of this clonotype. The rearrangement uses TRBV29-1 and TRBJ1-2; TRBD1 aligns across 8 bases. Germline lookup yields CDR1 SQVTM and CDR2 ANQGSEA. Trimming cost V 5 bases and J 0 bases; bases outside gene matches: 8. This CDR3 has 15 amino acids. CDR3 amino acids: CSVRQGIEANYGYTF. The CDR3 region has the DNA TGCAGCGTTCGACAGGGGATCGAGGCTAACTATGGCTACACCTTC.

The chain couples TRBV14 to TRBJ2-3; TRBD2 matches at 7 bases. Germline trimming cut 0 bases from V and 2 bases from J; bases unmatched to any gene: 5. The germline V gene encodes CDR1 SGHDN and CDR2 FVKESK. The CDR3 is 16 residues long. The CDR3 DNA sequence: TGTGCCAGCAGCCAAGATCGAGCGGGGTACACAGATACGCAGTATTTT. Translated, it gives CASSQDRAGYTDTQYF.

This clonotype was seen ten or more times. The chain has TRBV28 and TRBJ2-1; D possibly uses TRBD1 or TRBD2 (6 bases each). CDR1 is MDHEN, CDR2 SYDVKM, per germline. The length of the CDR3 is 14 residues. V lost 2 bases, J lost 9 bases, and 14 bases lay in between. CDR3 in amino acids: CASSLRGRIFEQFF. CDR3 in DNA: TGTGCCAGCAGTTTAAGGGGGAGGATTTTTGAGCAGTTCTTC.

This clonotype was detected only a few times. The chain is built from TRBV3-1 and TRBJ1-5, with D possibly matching TRBD1 (5 bases). The germline gives CDR1 LGHDT, CDR2 YNNKEL (reference sequence). V was pared by 1 base and J by 1 base, with 8 bases between. The CDR3 has 15 amino acids. Here the CDR3 reads CASSQGGESNQPQHF. CDR3 nucleotides: TGTGCCAGCAGCCAAGGAGGGGAAAGCAATCAGCCCCAGCATTTT.

This clonotype has at least ten counts. This chain connects TRBV6-1 to TRBJ2-1; TRBD2 agrees at 14 bases. This CDR3 has 20 amino acids. V trimming: 2 bases; J trimming: 3 bases; junction bases outside the gene matches: 12. Germline V gene data show CDR1 as MNHNS and CDR2 as SASEGT. The CDR3 reads CASSERPKGLAGAYYNEQFF. DNA for the CDR3: TGTGCCAGCAGTGAAAGGCCAAAGGGACTAGCGGGAGCGTACTACAATGAGCAGTTCTTC.

This clonotype was detected a few times. CDR3 loop: CSARGVGVEQYF. DNA of the CDR3: TGCAGTGCTAGAGGGGTGGGGGTCGAGCAGTACTTC. V usage is TRBV20-1 and J usage is TRBJ2-7; possibly TRBD1 or TRBD2 for D (5 bases each). The germline V and J ends were trimmed by 1 base and 6 bases, with 10 bases remaining between them. The CDR3 consists of 12 residues. The germline V gene has CDR1 DFQATT and CDR2 SNEGSKA (reference sequence).

This clonotype was found a few times. The chain couples TRBV7-2 to TRBJ2-7; D possibly uses TRBD1 or TRBD2 (5 bases each). The V gene's germline CDR1 is SGHTA and CDR2 FQGNSA. The CDR3 spans 13 residues. V dropped 1 base and J dropped 5 bases, with 9 bases sitting between them. CDR3 sequence (DNA): TGTGCCAGCAGCTTAGGAGGGGCCAACGAGCAGTACTTC. Residues: CASSLGGANEQYF.

In this sample, this clonotype turned up many times. The CDR3: CASSQVGSADTQYF. In nucleotides, the CDR3 is TGCGCCAGCAGCCAAGTCGGGAGCGCAGATACGCAGTATTTT. The chain recombines TRBV4-1 with TRBJ2-3; D may be TRBD2 (6 bases). Germline CDR1 reads MGHRA; CDR2 reads YSYEKL. The CDR3 contains 14 residues. Trimming removed 1 base at V and 4 bases at J, with 9 bases between.

In its sample, this clonotype was seen a few times. The V gene is TRBV28, the J gene TRBJ2-3; D might be TRBD1 (5 bases). The CDR3 spans 12 residues. V lost 6 bases, J lost 6 bases, and 10 bases lay in between. Germline V lookup: CDR1 MDHEN, CDR2 SYDVKM. DNA of the CDR3: TGTGCCAGCAGCCTCAGGGATGATACGCAGTATTTT. Translation gives CASSLRDDTQYF.

There are a few counts of this clonotype. This chain connects TRBV5-1 to TRBJ2-3; D possibly matches TRBD1 or TRBD2 (5 bases each). Germline CDR1 is SGHRS and CDR2 is YFSETQ. Trimming removed 5 bases at V and 1 base at J, with 17 bases between. CDR3 size: 16 residues. In nucleotides, the CDR3 is TGCGCCAGCAGACCCTGGGGGTTTGGACGCACAGATACGCAGTATTTT. As protein: CASRPWGFGRTDTQYF.

This clonotype has more than one count but fewer than ten. This chain connects TRBV12-3 or TRBV12-4 to TRBJ1-5, with D unclear. V was pared by 4 bases and J by 3 bases, with 4 bases between. The CDR3 length is 12 residues. This CDR3 reads CASSWNNQPQHF. CDR3 nucleotides: TGTGCCAGCAGTTGGAACAATCAGCCCCAGCATTTT.